This T cell receptor beta chain was sequenced during a study of blood T cell repertoires in COVID-19. The CDR3 runs 12 residues. Germline lookup yields CDR1 GTSNPN and CDR2 SVGIG (reference sequence). Trimming removed 2 bases from V and 8 bases from J, with 12 bases in between. Assay used: immunoSEQ multiplex PCR; TCRdb lists only in-frame clones, some missing. The sample has approximately 400,000 clones, around 83% seen once. Two consecutive negative NP/OP PCR tests, clearance, or resolved symptoms defined Cohort 3 recovery. V and J are TRBV30 and TRBJ1-1; no clear D. The sequence was obtained from a woman in her forties or fifties who had recovered from COVID-19. What was sequenced was PBMCs or T cells enriched from blood (not recorded which). In nucleotides, the CDR3 is TGTGCCTGGAGTTCGGGGTATAGGGAAGCTTTCTTT. It specifies CAWSSGYREAFF.